The entry below gives a single T cell receptor beta chain sequence along with its context. What it binds is unknown. Amplification targeted the TCR beta CDR3 regions, with RNA transcripts as the source material. The first round was an RT-PCR with HTBI primers, and the second round was a multiplex PCR. Via MiXCR, TCRdb re-called the multiplex PCR reads, giving one row per CDR3 protein. The sample comprises around 1,000,000 distinct CDR3 sequences, about 40% of which are singletons, and approximately 10% rests with the top ten. These data come from a study of Graves' ophthalmopathy and Graves' hyperthyroidism. General study findings and limits: Ophthalmopathy progression prediction by the model yielded a sensitivity of 55% to 71% and a specificity of roughly 72%.

Certain patients, namely those with other autoimmune diseases, uncontrolled infections, pregnancy or lactation, were excluded. CDR1 and CDR2 from the germline V gene are SEHNR and FQNEAQ (reference sequence). The CDR3 runs to 14 residues. With 0 bases removed from V and 6 bases from J, the gap between germline ends came to 11 bases. The chain carries TRBV7-9 and TRBJ1-2; D perhaps matches TRBD1 (6 bases). The sequence was collected from an adult man with Graves' hyperthyroidism. Sample: peripheral blood or thyroid tissue (not recorded which). The CDR3 protein is CASSLAAGGHGYTF. The CDR3 DNA reads TGTGCCAGCAGCTTAGCGGCCGGGGGCCATGGCTACACCTTC.